These 2 T cell receptor beta chains were sequenced from one sample in a study of blood T cell repertoires in COVID-19. Clones were sequenced by immunoSEQ multiplex PCR, and TCRdb holds only the in-frame ones, with some missing. Found here are about 200,000 clones, 84% of them singletons; the top ten hold about 3.2%. Sequenced sample: PBMCs or T cells enriched from blood (not recorded which). All receptors come from a woman in her 30s who had been exposed to COVID-19.

The J gene is TRBJ1-4, the V gene TRBV29-1; D ambiguous. V gave up 6 bases and J gave up 5 bases, with 13 bases separating them. The CDR3 totals 13 residues. CDR1 is SQVTM, CDR2 ANQGSEA, per germline. DNA of the CDR3: TGCAGCGTGATGGGGAGCGGGAATGAAAAACTGTTTTTT. The encoded protein is CSVMGSGNEKLFF.

In its sample, this clone was seen once. The rearrangement uses TRBV6-2 or TRBV6-3 and TRBJ1-1; no clear D. The CDR3 has 13 residues. Germline V gives CDR1 MNHEY, CDR2 SVGEGT. V lost 2 bases and J lost 6, with 10 bases in between. The CDR3 region is CASSYPGLPEAFF. Written as DNA, the CDR3 is TGTGCCAGCAGTTACCCGGGGTTGCCTGAAGCTTTCTTT.